This T cell receptor (beta chain) was found in a study of cytomegalovirus exposure and HLA in healthy donors. Regarding the study as a whole: Researchers counted some 150 TCR beta chains as cytomegalovirus-associated. Rare TCR sequences predominated, though certain public TCRs were found in many donors. The tendency of first-cohort TCR clusters to co-occur in the approximately 120 validation repertoires was identified by a subsequent analysis.

This CDR3 contains 13 residues. Germline V gene sequence: CDR1 ENHRY, CDR2 SYGVKD. V dropped 4 bases and J dropped 10; count of bases not matched to a gene: 4. Sequenced by immunoSEQ multiplex PCR; TCRdb stores in-frame clones only, minus some. The sample includes 100,000 to 150,000 clones, roughly nine tenths of them seen just once. A word on this clone: As yet, its antigen is unknown.

This sequence joins TRBV10-3 and TRBJ2-1, with 10 bases lining up with TRBD2. This clonotype was obtained from a woman under 30 in good health and CMV-seronegative. Sequencing was done on a sample of PBMCs. CDR3 nucleotides: TGTGCCATCAGTGGGACTAGCGGTGGCGAGCAGTTCTTC. It encodes CAISGTSGGEQFF.